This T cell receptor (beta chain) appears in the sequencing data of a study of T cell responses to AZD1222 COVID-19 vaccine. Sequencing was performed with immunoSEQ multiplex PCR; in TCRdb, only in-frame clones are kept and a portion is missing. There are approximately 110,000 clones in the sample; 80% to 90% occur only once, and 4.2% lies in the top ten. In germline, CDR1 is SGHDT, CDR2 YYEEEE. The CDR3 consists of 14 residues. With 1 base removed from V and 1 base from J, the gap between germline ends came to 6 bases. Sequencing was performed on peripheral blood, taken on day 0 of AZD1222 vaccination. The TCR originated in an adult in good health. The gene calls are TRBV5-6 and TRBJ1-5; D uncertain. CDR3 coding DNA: TGTGCCAGCAGCTTGCTACAAAGCAATCAGCCCCAGCATTTT. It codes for CASSLLQSNQPQHF.